The 25 T cell receptor beta chains below were found in one sample sequenced in a study of blood T cell repertoires in COVID-19. Profiling relied on immunoSEQ multiplex PCR, and the TCRdb table lists in-frame clones only, not all of them. The table lists 120,000 or so clones, approximately 82% of them singletons. The sequencing input was peripheral blood. The source is a woman of 80 years or more with acute or convalescent COVID-19.

The chain joins TRBV5-1 to TRBJ2-7; D may be TRBD2 (6 bases). The V gene's germline CDR1 is SGHRS and CDR2 YFSETQ. V shed 5 bases and J shed 6 bases, with 12 bases lying between them. The CDR3 contains 12 residues. CDR3 amino acids: CASRAGMGEQYF. The DNA of the CDR3 is TGCGCCAGCAGGGCGGGAATGGGCGAGCAGTACTTC.

The J gene is TRBJ1-2, the V gene TRBV4-1, with D maybe TRBD1 (5 bases). The CDR3 has 15 residues. Germline V lookup: CDR1 MGHRA, CDR2 YSYEKL. V was cut by 6 bases and J by 2 bases, with 16 bases left in between. CDR3 region: CASSVTPRVNYGYTF. In DNA, the CDR3 is TGCGCCAGCAGTGTTACCCCCAGGGTGAACTATGGCTACACCTTC.

This clone was picked up a small number of times. This chain uses TRBV19 with TRBJ1-1; 12 nucleotides match TRBD1. The CDR3 is 15 amino acids. Germline loops: CDR1 LNHDA, CDR2 SQIVND (reference sequence). Germline trimming cut 10 bases from V and 10 bases from J; bases unmatched to any gene: 16. CDR3 coding DNA: TGTGCCACTGAGCCGGGACAGGGGGCTTTTTTTGGAGCTTTCTTT. Its protein is CATEPGQGAFFGAFF.

This chain connects TRBV19 to TRBJ1-5, with TRBD1 as a possible D gene (5 bases). Trimming shortened V by 0 bases and J by 0 bases, and 12 bases separated the two germline ends. The CDR3 consists of 17 residues. Germline CDR1 LNHDA, CDR2 SQIVND (reference sequence). The CDR3 bases are TGTGCCAGTAGTATAGATCGTGGGGGGGATAGCAATCAGCCCCAGCATTTT. This gives the protein CASSIDRGGDSNQPQHF.

The chain employs TRBV5-1 and TRBJ2-2, with TRBD1 identical over 8 bases. The V segment lost 2 bases and the J segment 3 bases; nucleotides outside the gene matches: 3. CDR1 is SGHRS and CDR2 is YFSETQ in the germline V gene. The CDR3 covers 15 residues. The CDR3 spells CASSLDRGHTGELFF. Here the CDR3 DNA reads TGCGCCAGCAGCTTAGACAGGGGTCACACCGGGGAGCTGTTTTTT.

This rearrangement joins TRBV6-5 to TRBJ1-2, with D possibly being TRBD1 (6 bases). Germline V lookup: CDR1 MNHEY, CDR2 SVGAGI. The CDR3 runs to 14 residues. The V and J ends lost 3 bases and 10 bases respectively, with 18 bases between them. CDR3 in amino acids: CASSYTGSQGIYTF. DNA of the CDR3: TGTGCCAGCAGTTATACAGGGTCCCAGGGGATCTACACCTTC.

The chain links TRBV6-5 to TRBJ1-5; no clear D. Germline V gives CDR1 MNHEY, CDR2 SVGAGI. Deletions cut 8 bases from V and 3 bases from J, with 17 bases between. The CDR3 spans 15 residues. CDR3 amino acids: CASLPGAGNNQPQHF. As DNA, the CDR3 is TGTGCCAGCCTGCCGGGAGCGGGGAACAATCAGCCCCAGCATTTT.

This rearrangement joins TRBV27 to TRBJ1-2, with D maybe TRBD1 (6 bases). Deletions cut 4 bases from V and 4 bases from J, with 10 bases between. The CDR3 covers 13 residues. CDR1 MNHEY and CDR2 SMNVEV come from the germline V gene (reference sequence). CDR3 protein: CASSSVDSYGYTF. The CDR3 bases are TGTGCCAGCAGTTCTGTGGACAGCTATGGCTACACCTTC.

The V and J genes are TRBV5-8 and TRBJ2-1; no definite D call. The CDR3 totals 12 residues. Between the trimmed V and J ends, which lost 1 base and 6 bases, there was a span of 5 bases. Looked up from germline, CDR1 is SGHTS and CDR2 is YDEGEE. Here the CDR3 reads CASSLTGNEQFF. DNA of the CDR3: TGTGCCAGCAGCTTGACTGGCAATGAGCAGTTCTTC.

This chain uses TRBV3-1 (or the pseudogene TRBV3-2) with TRBJ1-3, with TRBD1 as a possible D gene (6 bases). The CDR3 has 16 amino acids. V lost 4 bases and J 3 bases, leaving 16 bases between the germline ends. CDR1 and CDR2 from the germline V gene are LGHDT and YNNKEL (reference sequence). The CDR3: CASSPLAGASGNTIYF. As DNA, the CDR3 is TGTGCCAGCAGCCCCCTGGCGGGGGCAAGTGGAAACACCATATATTTT.

A few counts support this clone. The CDR3 sequence is CASSDTGSFLEQYF. CDR3 coding DNA: TGCGCCAGCAGCGATACAGGGAGTTTTCTCGAGCAGTACTTC. The chain recombines TRBV5-1 with TRBJ2-7; TRBD1 might be the D (6 bases). Germline values: CDR1 SGHRS, CDR2 YFSETQ. Trimming took 4 bases from V and 6 from J, leaving 17 bases between them. CDR3 length: 14 residues. The full variable domain, in which reference TRBV5-1 and TRBJ2-7 provide the parts outside the CDR3, is KAGVTQTPRYLIKTRGQQVTLSCSPISGHRSVSWYQQTPGQGLQFLFEYFSETQRNKGNFPGRFSGRQFSNSRSEMNVSTLELGDSALYLCASSDTGSFLEQYFGPGTRLTVT.

The J gene is TRBJ2-1, the V gene TRBV10-1, with D maybe TRBD2 (6 bases). This CDR3 has 13 residues. CDR1 and CDR2 from the germline V gene are WNHNN and SYGVQD (reference sequence). V lost 8 bases and J 7 bases, leaving 15 bases between the germline ends. The DNA for the CDR3 is TGCGCCAGCTCCCGGGACCGGGAGAATGAGCAGTTCTTC. Its translation: CASSRDRENEQFF.

The chain links TRBV11-2 to TRBJ1-2; D remains ambiguous. The CDR3 consists of 13 residues. Germline-derived CDR1 and CDR2 are SGHAT and FQNNGV. Trimming cost V 0 bases and J 8 bases, with 10 bases left between them. The CDR3 region has the DNA TGTGCCAGCAGCTTAGATCGGGGAAGGGGCTACACCTTC. Its translation is CASSLDRGRGYTF.

The V and J genes are TRBV6-5 and TRBJ1-2; perhaps TRBD1 as D (5 bases). Looked up from germline, CDR1 is MNHEY and CDR2 is SVGAGI. This CDR3 spans 11 amino acids. V dropped 8 bases and J dropped 5 bases, with 9 bases sitting between them. In DNA form, the CDR3 reads TGTGCCAGCGGACACGGGTATGGCTACACCTTC. Residues: CASGHGYGYTF.

The chain has TRBV5-1 and TRBJ2-3; the D gene is possibly TRBD1 (6 bases). Germline CDR1 reads SGHRS; CDR2 reads YFSETQ. V was trimmed by 8 bases and J by 0 bases, leaving 22 bases between them. The CDR3 has 17 amino acids. CDR3 amino acids: CASSAGAASYSTDTQYF. The CDR3, as DNA: TGCGCCAGTTCCGCAGGGGCAGCCAGTTATAGCACAGATACGCAGTATTTT.

There are a few counts of this clone. This sequence joins TRBV5-1 and TRBJ2-7; a possible D gene is TRBD1 (6 bases). Deletions cut 0 bases from V and 6 bases from J, with 7 bases between. The CDR3 runs to 12 residues. CDR1 is SGHRS and CDR2 is YFSETQ in the germline V gene. CDR3 in DNA: TGCGCCAGCAGCTTGGGAGGGGGCGAGCAGTACTTC. Encoded protein: CASSLGGGEQYF.

As for this clone: Germline and junction disagree at one end, which may indicate a read error. The rearrangement uses TRBV7-6 and TRBJ2-1; 7 bases align to TRBD2. The CDR3 has 15 residues. Germline values: CDR1 SGHVS, CDR2 FNYEAQ. CDR3 sequence: CASSSLGGGYTEQFF. Here the CDR3 DNA reads TGTGCCAGCAGCTCTCTCGGCGGGGGATACACTGAGCAGTTCTTC.

The V and J genes are TRBV7-8 and TRBJ2-7; 12 bases are a match to TRBD1. The CDR3 runs 16 residues. Trimming at V came to 5 bases and at J to 5 bases, leaving 10 bases not matched to a gene. Germline V gives CDR1 SGHVS, CDR2 FQNEAQ. The CDR3 sequence is CASSPRDRGLSNEQYF. CDR3 sequence (DNA): TGTGCCAGCAGCCCCCGGGACAGGGGGCTTTCCAACGAGCAGTACTTC.

This clone has just a few counts. This CDR3 reads CASSLALAGDEQYF. CDR3 DNA sequence: TGCGCCAGCAGCTTGGCACTAGCGGGAGACGAGCAGTACTTC. The V gene is TRBV5-1, the J gene TRBJ2-7; 11 nucleotides agree with TRBD2. The V gene's germline CDR1 is SGHRS and CDR2 YFSETQ. After removal of 0 bases from V and 5 bases from J, the junction contained 1 base not matched to a gene. CDR3 length equals 14 residues. Together with reference TRBV5-1 and TRBJ2-7, the CDR3 gives the full variable domain: KAGVTQTPRYLIKTRGQQVTLSCSPISGHRSVSWYQQTPGQGLQFLFEYFSETQRNKGNFPGRFSGRQFSNSRSEMNVSTLELGDSALYLCASSLALAGDEQYFGPGTRLTVT.

This clone was seen a single time. The chain uses TRBV28 and TRBJ1-2; no firm D call. Trimming shortened V by 2 bases and J by 5 bases, and 6 bases separated the two germline ends. The CDR3 loop spans 12 amino acids. Germline V lookup: CDR1 MDHEN, CDR2 SYDVKM. The CDR3 sequence: CASSLRTYGYTF. CDR3 nucleotides: TGTGCCAGCAGTTTAAGAACATATGGCTACACCTTC.

In DNA, the CDR3 is TGTGCCAGCGGGGCCGGGAGCTACGAGCAGTACTTC. Translation gives CASGAGSYEQYF. The V gene is TRBV12-3 or TRBV12-4, the J gene TRBJ2-7; weak D call: TRBD2 (6 bases). V lost 8 bases and J 3 bases, leaving 11 bases between the germline ends. CDR3 length equals 12 residues.

Concerning this clone: The junction departs from the called germline gene at one end, perhaps through a read error. The gene calls are TRBV29-1 and TRBJ1-5, with 7 bases matching TRBD1. The CDR3 covers 12 residues. Germline V gene lookup returns CDR1 SQVTM and CDR2 ANQGSEA. CDR3 DNA: TGCAGCGTACTCCGGGACAGTAGAAGTTCTTATTTT. Residues: CSVLRDSRSSYF.

The chain recombines TRBV6-5 with TRBJ1-3; D not certain. This CDR3 spans 13 amino acids. The germline gives CDR1 MNHEY, CDR2 SVGAGI. Trimming cost V 4 bases and J 7 bases, with 11 bases left between them. In nucleotides, the CDR3 is TGTGCCAGCAGTTCCTCGAGCCGTAACACCATATATTTT. Its protein is CASSSSSRNTIYF.

This rearrangement joins TRBV3-1 (or the pseudogene TRBV3-2) to TRBJ2-1, with TRBD1 matching over 7 bases. Germline trimming cut 3 bases from V and 10 bases from J; bases unmatched to any gene: 3. CDR1 and CDR2 from the germline V gene are LGHDT and YNNKEL (reference sequence). CDR3 length: 12 amino acids. CDR3 in amino acids: CASSQSTGEQFF. CDR3 DNA sequence: TGTGCCAGCAGCCAGTCGACAGGGGAGCAGTTCTTC.

This clone was seen once. The chain couples TRBV5-1 to TRBJ2-7; D might be TRBD1 (6 bases). CDR1 SGHRS and CDR2 YFSETQ come from the germline V gene. This CDR3 has 15 residues. V lost 2 bases, J lost 6 bases, and 18 bases lay in between. CDR3 loop: CASSFELSGTTEQYF. CDR3 DNA sequence: TGCGCCAGCAGCTTCGAGTTATCCGGGACAACCGAGCAGTACTTC.